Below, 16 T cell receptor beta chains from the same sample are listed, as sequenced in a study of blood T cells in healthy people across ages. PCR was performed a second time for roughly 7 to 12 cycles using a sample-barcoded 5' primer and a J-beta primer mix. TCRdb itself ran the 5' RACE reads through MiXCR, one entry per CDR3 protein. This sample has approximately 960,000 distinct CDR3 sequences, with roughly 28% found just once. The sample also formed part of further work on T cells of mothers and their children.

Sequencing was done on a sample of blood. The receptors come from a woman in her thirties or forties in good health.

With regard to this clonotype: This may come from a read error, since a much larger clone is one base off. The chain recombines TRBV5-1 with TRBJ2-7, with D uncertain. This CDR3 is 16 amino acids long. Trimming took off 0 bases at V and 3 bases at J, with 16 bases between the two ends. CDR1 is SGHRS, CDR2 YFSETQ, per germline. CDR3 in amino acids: CASSLEFPGQLYEQYF. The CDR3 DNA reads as TGCGCCAGCAGCTTGGAATTCCCGGGCCAGCTCTACGAGCAGTACTTC.

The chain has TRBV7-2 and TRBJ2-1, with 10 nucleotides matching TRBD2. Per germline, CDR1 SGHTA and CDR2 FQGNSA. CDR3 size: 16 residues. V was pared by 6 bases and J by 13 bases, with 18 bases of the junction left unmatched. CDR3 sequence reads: CASREVASGSQETQFF. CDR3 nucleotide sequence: TGTGCCAGCAGGGAGGTGGCTAGCGGGAGTCAAGAGACCCAGTTCTTC.

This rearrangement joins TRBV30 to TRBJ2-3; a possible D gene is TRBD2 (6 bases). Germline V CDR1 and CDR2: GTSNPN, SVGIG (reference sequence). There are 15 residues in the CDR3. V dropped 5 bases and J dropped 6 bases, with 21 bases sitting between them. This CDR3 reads CAWGAGRAFLDTQYF. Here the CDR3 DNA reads TGTGCCTGGGGAGCGGGCAGGGCATTTCTGGATACGCAGTATTTT.

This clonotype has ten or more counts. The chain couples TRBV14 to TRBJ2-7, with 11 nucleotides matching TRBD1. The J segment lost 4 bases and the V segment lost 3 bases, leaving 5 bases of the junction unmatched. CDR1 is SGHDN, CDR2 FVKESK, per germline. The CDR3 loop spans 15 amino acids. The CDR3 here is CASSHPDRGHYEQYF. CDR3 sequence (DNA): TGTGCCAGCAGCCACCCGGACAGGGGGCATTACGAGCAGTACTTC.

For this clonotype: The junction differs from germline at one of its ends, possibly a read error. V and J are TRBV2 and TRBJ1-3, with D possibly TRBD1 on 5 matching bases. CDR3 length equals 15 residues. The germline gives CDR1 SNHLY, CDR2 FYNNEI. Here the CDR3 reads CAGRETANSGNTIYF. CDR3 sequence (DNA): TGTGCCGGCAGGGAGACGGCCAACTCTGGAAACACCATATATTTT.

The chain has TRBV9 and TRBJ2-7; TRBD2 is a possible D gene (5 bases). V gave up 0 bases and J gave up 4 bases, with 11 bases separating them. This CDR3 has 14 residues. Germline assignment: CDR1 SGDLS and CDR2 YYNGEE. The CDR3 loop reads CASSVGERGYEQYF. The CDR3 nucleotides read TGTGCCAGCAGCGTAGGTGAGAGAGGGTACGAGCAGTACTTC.

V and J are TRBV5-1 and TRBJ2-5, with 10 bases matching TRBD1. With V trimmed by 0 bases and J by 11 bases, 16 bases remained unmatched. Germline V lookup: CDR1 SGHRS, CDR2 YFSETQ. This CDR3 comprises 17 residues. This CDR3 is CASSLGQGALGHNEQYF. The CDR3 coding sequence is TGCGCCAGCAGCTTGGGACAGGGGGCGCTTGGGCACAATGAGCAGTACTTC.

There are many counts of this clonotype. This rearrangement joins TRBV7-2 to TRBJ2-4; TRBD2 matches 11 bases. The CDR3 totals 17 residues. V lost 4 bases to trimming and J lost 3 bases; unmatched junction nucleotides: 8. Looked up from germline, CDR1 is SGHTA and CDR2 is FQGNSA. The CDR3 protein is CASSSSSSGGIKNIQYF. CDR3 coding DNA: TGTGCCAGCAGCTCCTCTTCTAGCGGGGGGATCAAAAACATTCAGTACTTC.

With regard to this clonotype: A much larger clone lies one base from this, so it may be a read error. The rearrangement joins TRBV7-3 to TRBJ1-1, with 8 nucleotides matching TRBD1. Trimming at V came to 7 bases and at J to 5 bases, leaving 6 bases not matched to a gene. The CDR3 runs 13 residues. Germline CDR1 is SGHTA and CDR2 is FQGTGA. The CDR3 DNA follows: TGTGCCAGCAACTTGACAGGGGAAACTGAAGCTTTCTTT. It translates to CASNLTGETEAFF.

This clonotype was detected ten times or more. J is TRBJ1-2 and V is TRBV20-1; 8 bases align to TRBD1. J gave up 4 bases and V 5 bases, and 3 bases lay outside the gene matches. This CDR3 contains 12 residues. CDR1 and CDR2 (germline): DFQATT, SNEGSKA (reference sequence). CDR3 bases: TGCAGTGCTGGAGGACAGGGCTATGGCTACACCTTC. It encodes CSAGGQGYGYTF.

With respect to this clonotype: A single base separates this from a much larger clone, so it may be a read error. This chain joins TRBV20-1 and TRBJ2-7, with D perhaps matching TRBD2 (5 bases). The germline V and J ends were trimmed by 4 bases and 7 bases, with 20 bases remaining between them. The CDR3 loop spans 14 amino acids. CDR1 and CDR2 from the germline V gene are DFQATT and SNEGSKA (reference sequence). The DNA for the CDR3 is TGCAGTGCTATACTAGACAACTATTCCGGTGAGCAGTACTTC. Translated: CSAILDNYSGEQYF.

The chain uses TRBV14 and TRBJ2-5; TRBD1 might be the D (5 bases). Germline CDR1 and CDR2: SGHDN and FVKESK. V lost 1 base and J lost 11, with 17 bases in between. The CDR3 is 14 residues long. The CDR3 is CASSQGGAGGEQYF. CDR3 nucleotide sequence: TGTGCCAGCAGCCAAGGTGGGGCTGGTGGTGAGCAGTACTTC.

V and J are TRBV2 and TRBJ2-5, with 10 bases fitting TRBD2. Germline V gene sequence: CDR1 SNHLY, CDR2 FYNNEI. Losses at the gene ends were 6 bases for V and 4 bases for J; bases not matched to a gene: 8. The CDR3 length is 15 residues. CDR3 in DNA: TGTGCCAGCAGCGGCTGGACTAGCGGTGGAGAGACCCAGTACTTC. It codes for CASSGWTSGGETQYF.

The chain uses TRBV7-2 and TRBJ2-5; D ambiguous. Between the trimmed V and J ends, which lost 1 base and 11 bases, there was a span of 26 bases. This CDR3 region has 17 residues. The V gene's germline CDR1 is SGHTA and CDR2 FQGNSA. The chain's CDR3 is CASSLEQYETLYDEQYF. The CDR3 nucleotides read TGTGCCAGCAGCTTAGAGCAATACGAGACCTTGTACGATGAGCAGTACTTC.

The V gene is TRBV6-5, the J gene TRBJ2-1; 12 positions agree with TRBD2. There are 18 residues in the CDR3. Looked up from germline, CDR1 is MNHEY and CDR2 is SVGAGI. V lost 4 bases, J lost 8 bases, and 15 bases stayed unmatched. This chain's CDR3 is CASSSSSGGALGGDEQFF. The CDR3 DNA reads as TGTGCCAGCAGTTCTTCTAGCGGGGGGGCCTTAGGCGGAGATGAGCAGTTCTTC.

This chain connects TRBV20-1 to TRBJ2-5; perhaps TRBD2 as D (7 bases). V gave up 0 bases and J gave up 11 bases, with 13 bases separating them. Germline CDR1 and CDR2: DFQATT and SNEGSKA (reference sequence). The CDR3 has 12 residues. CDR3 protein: CSAREGGGKQYF. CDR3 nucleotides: TGCAGTGCTAGAGAAGGGGGGGGGAAGCAGTACTTC.